The present T cell receptor beta chain was sequenced within a study of patients and donors after allogeneic stem cell transplantation. Trimming stripped 5 bases from V and 0 bases from J, with 11 bases between. Germline CDR1 reads SGHDT; CDR2 reads YYEEEE. The CDR3 consists of 14 residues. One entry per CDR3 protein results from TCRdb running MiXCR on the RT-PCR reads. The sample holds 150,000 to 200,000 distinct CDR3 sequences, less than 45% seen once. The rearrangement links TRBV5-6 to TRBJ1-2; D is unresolved. This receptor was obtained from a human donor who was either an allogeneic HSCT recipient or a stem cell or donor lymphocyte infusion donor (not recorded which). It is not recorded whose cells these are; they may come from a transplant donor. The sample comprised blood, either unsorted or a sorted T cell fraction (not recorded which). The CDR3 region has the DNA TGTGCCAGCAGTCCAACTACTGCTAACTATGGCTACACCTTC. It yields the protein CASSPTTANYGYTF.